This T cell receptor (beta chain) was sequenced in a study of T cells in women clearing cervical HPV infection. In the case of this clone: What it recognizes is unknown. The read comes to an end 3 residues before the CDR3 does, leaving the germline J gene to fill in the end. The sample has other DNA sequences that encode this CDR3 too.

V shed 7 bases and J 4 bases; nucleotides not matched to a gene: 14. CDR3 length: 17 residues. Germline CDR1 and CDR2: SNHLY and FYNNEI. General study results and limits: Cases and controls were distinguished at AUC about 0.79 by richness and V genes.

The data were produced by immunoSEQ multiplex PCR, yet TCRdb's version contains in-frame clones alone and is incomplete. This table lists tens of thousands of clones. The sample consisted of blood buffy coat. The V gene is TRBV2, the J gene TRBJ1-3; TRBD1 aligns across 9 bases. The TCR comes from a woman aged 18 to 75 with a cervical HPV16 infection that either progressed to CIN3+ or cleared (not recorded which). CDR3: CASNPHLGQGFGNTIYF. CDR3 DNA, as far as it was read: TGTGCCAGCAACCCTCACCTGGGACAGGGTTTCGGAAACACC.